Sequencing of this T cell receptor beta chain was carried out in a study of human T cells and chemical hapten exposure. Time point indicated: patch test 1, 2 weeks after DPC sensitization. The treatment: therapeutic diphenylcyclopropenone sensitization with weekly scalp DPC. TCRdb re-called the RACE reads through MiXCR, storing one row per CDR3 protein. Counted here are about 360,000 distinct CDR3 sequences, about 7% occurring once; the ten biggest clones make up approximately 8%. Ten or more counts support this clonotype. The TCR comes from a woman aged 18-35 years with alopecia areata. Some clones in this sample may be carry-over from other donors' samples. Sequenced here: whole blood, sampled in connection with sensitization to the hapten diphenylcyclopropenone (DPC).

The CDR3, as DNA: TGTGCCAGCAGCCCCGGACAGGGGGCCTACACTGAAGCTTTCTTT. Residues: CASSPGQGAYTEAFF. The rearrangement links TRBV12-3 or TRBV12-4 to TRBJ1-1; 11 positions match TRBD1. With V trimmed by 6 bases and J by 3 bases, 6 bases remained unmatched. This CDR3 spans 15 amino acids.